This is a list of T cell receptor beta chains from one sample in a study of liver allograft versus peripheral blood T cells. TCRdb fed the reads into MiXCR, producing one record per CDR3 protein. In the table there are 1,500 to 2,000 distinct CDR3 sequences, 15% to 20% of which are singletons. These receptors all stem from a human patient who had a liver transplant. Some T cells may arise from the graft donor. The CDR3 runs from the conserved cysteine through the conserved F or W. The order of the fields is clone size, V gene, J gene, D gene, CDR3 protein, CDR3 DNA. D genes are given only for firm matches. The size field is filled for only some rows; it gives once, few, many or a size class.

medium-sized	TRBV30	TRBJ1-2	TRBD1	CAWKQGVYYGYTF	TGTGCCTGGAAACAGGGGGTTTACTATGGCTACACCTTC
medium-sized	TRBV28	TRBJ2-4	NA	CASQGGKNIQYF	TGTGCCAGCCAGGGGGGGAAAAACATTCAGTACTTC
few	TRBV7-2	TRBJ2-5	NA	CASSKSGTGTQYF	TGTGCCAGCAGCAAGAGTGGGACGGGGACCCAGTACTTC
medium-sized	TRBV6-2/TRBV6-3	TRBJ1-1	NA	CASSQGRGTEAFF	TGTGCCAGCAGTCAGGGGAGGGGTACTGAAGCTTTCTTT
medium-sized	TRBV20-1	TRBJ1-4	NA	CSARGQGGANEKLFF	TGCAGTGCTAGGGGTCAGGGAGGAGCTAATGAAAAACTGTTTTTT
large	TRBV18	TRBJ1-5	NA	CASSAVDGAAGPQHF	TGTGCCAGCTCTGCCGTTGATGGGGCCGCGGGGCCCCAGCATTTT
NA	TRBV15	TRBJ1-2	NA	CATSVRPSQGYYGYTF	TGTGCCACCAGCGTCCGACCTTCACAGGGCTACTATGGCTACACCTTC
NA	TRBV30	TRBJ1-1	NA	CAWRNQANTEAFF	TGTGCCTGGAGGAACCAAGCGAACACTGAAGCTTTCTTT
medium-sized	TRBV3-1	TRBJ2-7	TRBD2	CASSLLAGAYEQYF	TGTGCCAGCAGCCTCCTAGCGGGGGCCTACGAGCAGTACTTC
many	TRBV9	TRBJ1-2	NA	CASSVDAGRANYGYTF	TGTGCCAGCAGCGTAGATGCAGGGCGGGCAAACTATGGCTACACCTTC
many	TRBV3-1	TRBJ1-5	TRBD1	CASSDRASNQPQHF	TGTGCCAGCAGCGACAGGGCGAGCAATCAGCCCCAGCATTTT
large	TRBV5-4	TRBJ1-2	NA	CASSLEAVAYYGYTF	TGTGCCAGCAGCTTGGAGGCCGTCGCCTACTATGGCTACACCTTC
medium-sized	TRBV12-3/TRBV12-4	TRBJ2-7	NA	CASSLDGGQYEQYF	TGTGCCAGCAGTTTAGATGGGGGGCAGTACGAGCAGTACTTC
large	TRBV18	TRBJ1-5	NA	CASSPPDNRRQPQHF	TGTGCCAGCTCACCTCCGGATAACCGGCGTCAGCCCCAGCATTTT
NA	TRBV25-1	TRBJ1-1	NA	CASSTDLTEAFF	TGTGCCAGCAGTACAGATTTGACTGAAGCTTTCTTT
medium-sized	TRBV28	TRBJ2-1	TRBD2	CASSLRTRANNEQFF	TGTGCCAGCAGTCTTCGGACTAGGGCTAACAATGAGCAGTTCTTC
medium-sized	TRBV14	TRBJ2-7	NA	CASSQGGRGEQYF	TGTGCCAGCAGCCAGGGAGGCCGAGGGGAGCAGTACTTC
few	TRBV7-3	TRBJ2-7	TRBD1	CASSQRRQGNYYEQYF	TGTGCCAGCAGCCAGAGAAGACAGGGGAATTACTACGAGCAGTACTTC
medium-sized	TRBV6-1	TRBJ2-7	TRBD1	CASSEFPDRGAGEQYF	TGTGCCAGCAGTGAGTTCCCTGACAGGGGGGCGGGAGAGCAGTACTTC
NA	TRBV7-9	TRBJ2-3	NA	CASSLEGVGTDTQYF	TGTGCCAGCAGCCTGGAGGGGGTGGGGACAGATACGCAGTATTTT
medium-sized	TRBV20-1	TRBJ2-7	NA	CSARGLTYEQYF	TGCAGTGCTCGGGGTCTAACTTACGAGCAGTACTTC
large	TRBV28	TRBJ1-2	NA	CASSLPGSNYGYTF	TGTGCCAGCAGTCTGCCCGGATCTAACTATGGCTACACCTTC
many	TRBV7-9	TRBJ2-7	NA	CASSITVGSRATWSEQYF	TGTGCCAGCAGCATCACGGTGGGTTCTAGGGCTACTTGGAGCGAGCAGTACTTC
few	TRBV30	TRBJ2-1	TRBD2	CAWSIRTSGRANEQFF	TGTGCCTGGAGTATCCGGACTAGCGGGAGGGCCAATGAGCAGTTCTTC
medium-sized	TRBV13	TRBJ1-1	NA	CASSSGRPNTEAFF	TGTGCCAGCAGCTCGGGACGGCCTAACACTGAAGCTTTCTTT
medium-sized	TRBV18	TRBJ2-3	NA	CASSPRDEATDTQYF	TGTGCCAGCTCACCAAGGGATGAAGCTACAGATACGCAGTATTTT
large	TRBV27	TRBJ1-6	NA	CASSPTGRAYNSPLHF	TGTGCCAGCAGTCCCACGGGGAGGGCATATAATTCACCCCTCCACTTT
many	TRBV9	TRBJ2-1	NA	CASSVGQHSYNEQFF	TGTGCCAGCAGCGTAGGGCAGCACTCCTACAATGAGCAGTTCTTC